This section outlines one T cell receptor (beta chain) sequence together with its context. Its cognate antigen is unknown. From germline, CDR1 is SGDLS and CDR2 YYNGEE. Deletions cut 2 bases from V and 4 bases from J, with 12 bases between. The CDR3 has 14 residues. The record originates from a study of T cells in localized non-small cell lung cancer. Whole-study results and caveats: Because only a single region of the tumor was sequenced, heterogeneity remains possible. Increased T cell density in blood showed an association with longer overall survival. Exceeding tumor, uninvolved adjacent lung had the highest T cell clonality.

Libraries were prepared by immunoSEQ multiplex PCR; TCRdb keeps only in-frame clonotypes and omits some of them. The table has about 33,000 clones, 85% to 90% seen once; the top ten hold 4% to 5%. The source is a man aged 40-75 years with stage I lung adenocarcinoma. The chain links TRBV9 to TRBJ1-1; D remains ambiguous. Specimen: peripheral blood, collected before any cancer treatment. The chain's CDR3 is CASSVWGFGTEAFF. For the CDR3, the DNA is TGTGCCAGCAGCGTCTGGGGTTTTGGCACTGAAGCTTTCTTT.